This entry lists 22 T cell receptor beta chains sequenced from one sample in a study of cytotoxic CD8 clonotypes in ibrutinib-treated CLL. Libraries were prepared by immunoSEQ multiplex PCR; TCRdb keeps only in-frame clonotypes and omits some of them. The sample has roughly 250,000 clones, less than 75% seen once. The sample consisted of PBMCs, taken after 24 months of ibrutinib treatment. The receptors were gathered from a human donor with chronic lymphocytic leukemia.

This chain links TRBV29-1 with TRBJ2-1; possible D gene TRBD2, 6 bases. V was pared by 8 bases and J by 7 bases, with 15 bases between. Germline V lookup: CDR1 SQVTM, CDR2 ANQGSEA. This CDR3 region has 12 residues. CDR3: CSHRTGENEQFF. DNA of the CDR3: TGCAGCCACCGGACGGGGGAGAATGAGCAGTTCTTC.

The chain joins TRBV30 to TRBJ1-1, with D perhaps matching TRBD1 (5 bases). V lost 0 bases, J lost 3 bases, and 11 bases lay in between. The CDR3 extends over 14 amino acids. Germline V gives CDR1 GTSNPN, CDR2 SVGIG (reference sequence). CDR3 DNA sequence: TGTGCCTGGAGTGTAGCAGGGCTATACACTGAAGCTTTCTTT. Translation gives CAWSVAGLYTEAFF.

J is TRBJ2-2 and V is TRBV27; D uncertain. The V end lost 5 bases, the J end lost 3 bases, and 10 bases lay between the germline ends. CDR1 is MNHEY, CDR2 SMNVEV, per germline (reference sequence). The CDR3 is made up of 14 amino acids. Here the CDR3 DNA reads TGTGCCAGCAGTCGCCGGACCCACACCGGGGAGCTGTTTTTT. It yields the protein CASSRRTHTGELFF.

The V and J genes are TRBV20-1 and TRBJ2-1; D gene unclear. The germline V gene has CDR1 DFQATT and CDR2 SNEGSKA (reference sequence). CDR3 length: 11 amino acids. The V end lost 2 bases, the J end lost 7 bases, and 6 bases lay between the germline ends. The CDR3 DNA reads TGCAGTGCTAGACGAGCAAATGAGCAGTTCTTC. Amino acid sequence: CSARRANEQFF.

The V call is TRBV7-3, the J call TRBJ1-3; a weak D match, TRBD1 (5 bases). V was shortened by 6 bases and J by 0 bases, with 12 bases between the two germline ends. The V gene's germline CDR1 is SGHTA and CDR2 FQGTGA. CDR3 length: 15 amino acids. CDR3 region: CASRQTGSSGNTIYF. The DNA of the CDR3 is TGTGCCAGCAGGCAAACAGGAAGCTCTGGAAACACCATATATTTT. Combining the CDR3 with reference TRBV7-3 and TRBJ1-3 gives the whole variable domain GAGVSQTPSNKVTEKGKYVELRCDPISGHTALYWYRQSLGQGPEFLIYFQGTGAADDSGLPNDRFFAVRPEGSVSTLKIQRTERGDSAVYLCASRQTGSSGNTIYFGEGSWLTVV.

The J gene is TRBJ2-3, the V gene TRBV29-1; weak D call: TRBD2 (6 bases). V was trimmed by 4 bases and J by 2 bases, leaving 13 bases between them. This CDR3 contains 14 residues. From germline, CDR1 is SQVTM and CDR2 ANQGSEA. The CDR3, as DNA: TGCAGCGTTGGGGTTGGCGGGACCACAGATACGCAGTATTTT. Amino acid sequence: CSVGVGGTTDTQYF.

The rearrangement joins TRBV29-1 to TRBJ2-1; the match to TRBD2 covers 12 bases. Trimming at V came to 5 bases and at J to 2 bases, leaving 10 bases not matched to a gene. Germline CDR1 and CDR2: SQVTM and ANQGSEA. The CDR3 has 17 amino acids. The CDR3 region has the DNA TGCAGCGTTACCGGGACTAGCGGGCCTGGCGCCTACAATGAGCAGTTCTTC. Protein: CSVTGTSGPGAYNEQFF.

V and J are TRBV27 and TRBJ1-2; 11 nucleotides match TRBD1. CDR1 and CDR2 from the germline V gene are MNHEY and SMNVEV (reference sequence). J lost 3 bases, V lost 3 bases, and 6 bases had no gene match. CDR3 length: 16 amino acids. CDR3 in DNA: TGTGCCAGCAGTTTCCTTGGACAGGGGGCGGACTATGGCTACACCTTC. Translating gives CASSFLGQGADYGYTF.

This rearrangement joins TRBV19 to TRBJ2-1; 13 bases line up with TRBD2. The CDR3 runs to 10 residues. Germline V CDR1 and CDR2: LNHDA, SQIVND (reference sequence). The CDR3 spells CAAGTSGEFF. CDR3 nucleotide sequence: TGTGCGGCCGGGACTAGCGGGGAGTTCTTC.

V usage is TRBV9 and J usage is TRBJ2-3; TRBD2 aligns across 7 bases. CDR1 and CDR2 from the germline V gene are SGDLS and YYNGEE. Trimming removed 4 bases from V and 6 bases from J; junction bases left unmatched: 8. The CDR3 consists of 14 residues. CDR3 residues: CASSISSGPDTQYF. The CDR3 DNA reads as TGTGCCAGCAGCATTTCTAGCGGCCCCGATACGCAGTATTTT.

CDR3 loop: CASSVHRDSSYEQYF. The CDR3, as DNA: TGTGCCAGCAGCGTACACCGGGACAGCTCCTACGAGCAGTACTTC. This sequence joins TRBV7-8 and TRBJ2-7, with TRBD1 identical over 7 bases. In germline, CDR1 is SGHVS, CDR2 FQNEAQ. V lost 5 bases and J lost 0; bases outside the gene matches: 7. This CDR3 spans 15 amino acids.

V is TRBV14 and J is TRBJ1-2; 7 nucleotides agree with TRBD1. The CDR3 totals 17 residues. The junction had 15 bases not matched to a gene; V was cut back by 3 bases and J by 5 bases. CDR1 and CDR2 from the germline V gene are SGHDN and FVKESK. CDR3 amino acids: CASSQAGKGATGYGYTF. CDR3 DNA: TGTGCCAGCAGCCAGGCTGGGAAGGGGGCCACAGGGTATGGCTACACCTTC.

This sequence joins TRBV2 and TRBJ1-6; D is uncertain. Per the germline V gene, CDR1 is SNHLY and CDR2 is FYNNEI. The length of the CDR3 is 13 residues. The V gene lost 6 bases and the J gene lost 8 bases, with 11 bases spanning the gap. CDR3 sequence: CASSLNEYSPLHF. The CDR3, as DNA: TGTGCCAGCAGCCTAAATGAATATTCACCCCTCCACTTT. Supplemented by reference TRBV2 and TRBJ1-6, the full variable domain reads EPEVTQTPSHQVTQMGQEVILRCVPISNHLYFYWYRQILGQKVEFLVSFYNNEISEKSEIFDDQFSVERPDGSNFTLKIRSTKLEDSAMYFCASSLNEYSPLHFGNGTRLTVT.

The chain employs TRBV4-2 and TRBJ1-3, with unresolved D. The germline V gene encodes CDR1 LGHNA and CDR2 YNFKEQ. The CDR3 loop spans 15 amino acids. The V gene lost 4 bases and the J gene lost 0 bases, with 10 bases spanning the gap. This CDR3 reads CASSREGFSGNTIYF. The CDR3 DNA sequence: TGTGCCAGCAGCCGAGAGGGTTTCTCTGGAAACACCATATATTTT.

V is TRBV5-1 and J is TRBJ2-2; 7 bases are a match to TRBD2. Germline values: CDR1 SGHRS, CDR2 YFSETQ. V lost 6 bases to trimming and J lost 5 bases; unmatched junction nucleotides: 7. This CDR3 is built from 14 residues. The chain's CDR3 is CASTERDMTGELFF. The DNA for the CDR3 is TGCGCCAGCACTGAGCGGGATATGACCGGGGAGCTGTTTTTT.

CDR3 bases: TGTGCCAGCAGCTTGGGTGTAGGGGAGGTTAACGAGCAGTACTTC. Its protein product is CASSLGVGEVNEQYF. The V and J genes are TRBV5-5 and TRBJ2-7, with a weak D call TRBD2 (6 bases). Trimming removed 0 bases at V and 5 bases at J, with 15 bases between. The germline V gene has CDR1 SGHKS and CDR2 YYEKEE (reference sequence). The CDR3 consists of 15 residues. The full variable domain, its missing parts supplied by reference TRBV5-5 and TRBJ2-7, is DAGVTQSPTHLIKTRGQQVTLRCSPISGHKSVSWYQQVLGQGPQFIFQYYEKEERGRGNFPDRFSARQFPNYSSELNVNALLLGDSALYLCASSLGVGEVNEQYFGPGTRLTVT.

This clone showed up just a few times. The chain has TRBV11-3 and TRBJ2-5; TRBD2 might be the D (6 bases). Germline V gene lookup returns CDR1 SGHNT and CDR2 YENEEA. V shed 5 bases and J shed 2 bases, with 21 bases lying between them. The CDR3 loop spans 17 amino acids. This CDR3 reads CASSPGRSGGYQETQYF. In DNA, the CDR3 is TGTGCCAGCAGCCCAGGGAGGTCTGGTGGCTATCAAGAGACCCAGTACTTC.

This clone was seen a handful of times. The gene calls are TRBV28 and TRBJ1-2; D unclear. V shed 3 bases and J shed 4 bases, with 18 bases lying between them. The CDR3 totals 16 residues. CDR1 and CDR2 from the germline V gene are MDHEN and SYDVKM. The CDR3 region has the DNA TGTGCCAGCAGTTTCGAAGGGCGCGAGGGAAGCTATGGCTACACCTTC. Translated: CASSFEGREGSYGYTF.

The chain carries TRBV29-1 and TRBJ1-2; D perhaps matches TRBD1 (5 bases). Germline CDR1 and CDR2: SQVTM and ANQGSEA. Trimming took 2 bases from V and 7 from J, leaving 17 bases between them. CDR3 length equals 14 residues. CDR3 protein: CSVEPGREIGGYTF. In DNA form, the CDR3 reads TGCAGCGTTGAACCGGGACGCGAGATTGGTGGCTACACCTTC. Full variable domain (remainder filled in from reference TRBV29-1 and TRBJ1-2): SAVISQKPSRDICQRGTSLTIQCQVDSQVTMMFWYRQQPGQSLTLIATANQGSEATYESGFVIDKFPISRPNLTFSTLTVSNMSPEDSSIYLCSVEPGREIGGYTFGSGTRLTVV.

With regard to this clone: A junction boundary mismatches the germline segment, possibly from a read error. The chain carries TRBV5-1 and TRBJ2-1, with a weak D call TRBD2 (5 bases). The CDR3 has 12 amino acids. CDR1 SGHRS and CDR2 YFSETQ come from the germline V gene. The CDR3 DNA reads TGCGCCAGCAGCTCCCCGTTGGAGGTAACGGTCTTC. Translating it yields CASSSPLEVTVF.

This clone was detected once. The chain joins TRBV18 to TRBJ1-3, with D perhaps TRBD1 (6 bases). Germline values: CDR1 KGHSH, CDR2 LQKENI. The CDR3 has 14 residues. V lost 6 bases, J lost 4 bases, and 13 bases lay in between. As DNA, the CDR3 is TGTGCCAGCTCCCCCCAGGACAGCGGAAACACCATATATTTT. Translating gives CASSPQDSGNTIYF.

In its sample, this clone was seen once. CDR3 sequence reads: CASSTTGLKQPQHF. DNA for the CDR3: TGTGCCAGCAGTACAACAGGGTTAAAGCAGCCCCAGCATTTT. The V gene is TRBV6-1, the J gene TRBJ1-5; D possibly corresponds to TRBD1 (6 bases). Germline V gene sequence: CDR1 MNHNS, CDR2 SASEGT. Trimming took off 5 bases at V and 7 bases at J, with 15 bases between the two ends. This CDR3 has 14 residues.